Reported below is one T cell receptor (beta chain). This sample was taken from a study of blood T cell repertoires in COVID-19. For the study at large: The United States, Italy and Spain supplied acute and convalescent COVID-19 samples.

Clones were sequenced by immunoSEQ multiplex PCR, and TCRdb holds only the in-frame ones, with some missing. The repertoire includes about 210,000 clones, roughly 87% of them detected once, and 10% sits in the top ten. This CDR3 spans 15 amino acids. V lost 4 bases and J lost 7; bases outside the gene matches: 9. The germline CDR1 and CDR2 sequences are LNHDA and SQIVND (reference sequence). The source is a man aged 18 to 35 with acute COVID-19. This chain joins TRBV19 and TRBJ1-5, with 8 nucleotides matching TRBD1. Sequenced: PBMCs or T cells enriched from blood (not recorded which). The CDR3 nucleotides read TGTGCCAGTAGTAGGCGACAGGGGAAGGAGCAGCCCCAGCATTTT. This encodes CASSRRQGKEQPQHF.